The 24 T cell receptor beta chains below come from one sample, sequenced in a study of blood T cell repertoires in COVID-19. Some clones are missing from TCRdb's copy, which holds only in-frame ones; the method was immunoSEQ multiplex PCR. The sample comprises 200,000 or so clones, 84% of which are singletons, and about 2% rests with the top ten. What was sequenced was peripheral blood. These receptors were collected from a man between 40 and 49 years old who had recovered from COVID-19.

The chain has TRBV2 and TRBJ1-6; no definite D call. This CDR3 has 13 amino acids. The germline V gene has CDR1 SNHLY and CDR2 FYNNEI. The V end was cut by 8 bases, the J end by 4 bases, with 9 bases between. CDR3 coding DNA: TGTGCCAGCGCGACACGGTATAATTCACCCCTCCACTTT. It codes for CASATRYNSPLHF.

This clone was counted a single time. J is TRBJ2-7 and V is TRBV5-1; 7 bases agree with TRBD2. The CDR3 consists of 14 residues. V gave up 5 bases and J gave up 9 bases; unmatched junction bases: 14. Germline lookup yields CDR1 SGHRS and CDR2 YFSETQ. CDR3: CASSPGGSYERQYF. The CDR3 DNA follows: TGCGCCAGCAGTCCGGGGGGTTCCTACGAGCGGCAGTACTTC.

The chain couples TRBV9 to TRBJ2-3, with TRBD2 matching 12 bases. Per the germline V gene, CDR1 is SGDLS and CDR2 is YYNGEE. With 0 bases clipped from V and 0 bases from J, the junction kept 11 bases outside the gene matches. This CDR3 contains 20 residues. CDR3 sequence (DNA): TGTGCCAGCAGCGTAGCCCCCCCTAGCGGGAGGGCCGGGAGCACAGATACGCAGTATTTT. Its translation: CASSVAPPSGRAGSTDTQYF.

V usage is TRBV7-8 and J usage is TRBJ2-7, with TRBD2 as a possible D gene (6 bases). V was shortened by 6 bases and J by 6 bases, with 18 bases between the two germline ends. This CDR3 is built from 14 residues. CDR1 SGHVS and CDR2 FQNEAQ come from the germline V gene. This CDR3 is CASSLRLGSSEQYF. The CDR3 bases are TGTGCCAGCAGTTTAAGACTAGGATCATCCGAGCAGTACTTC.

The CDR3, as DNA: TGTGCCAGTAGGATATCGGGACAGGGGCCATACGAGCAGTACTTC. Its protein product is CASRISGQGPYEQYF. V is TRBV19 and J is TRBJ2-7, with TRBD1 matching 10 bases. Germline lookup yields CDR1 LNHDA and CDR2 SQIVND (reference sequence). This CDR3 is 15 amino acids long. The V segment lost 6 bases and the J segment 4 bases; nucleotides outside the gene matches: 9.

This chain links TRBV5-8 with TRBJ1-5, with D perhaps TRBD1 (5 bases). This CDR3 is built from 11 residues. The V gene's germline CDR1 is SGHTS and CDR2 YDEGEE. V lost 0 bases and J lost 11, with 6 bases in between. In nucleotides, the CDR3 is TGTGCCAGCAGCTTGGGCAGGGCCCAGCATTTT. Translating gives CASSLGRAQHF.

V usage is TRBV7-2 and J usage is TRBJ1-1; D gene uncertain. The CDR3 loop spans 14 amino acids. V was shortened by 2 bases and J by 0 bases, with 7 bases between the two germline ends. Per the germline V gene, CDR1 is SGHTA and CDR2 is FQGNSA. CDR3 sequence reads: CASSLLAVNTEAFF. The DNA of the CDR3 is TGTGCCAGCAGCTTATTGGCGGTGAACACTGAAGCTTTCTTT.

Regarding this clone: Because the CDR3 is missing its conserved closing phenylalanine or tryptophan, this is likely a read error. J is TRBJ1-2 and V is TRBV7-9, with TRBD1 as a possible D gene (6 bases). V was pared by 5 bases and J by 6 bases, with 13 bases between. The CDR3 is 13 residues long. Germline CDR1 and CDR2: SEHNR and FQNEAQ (reference sequence). The CDR3 nucleotides are TGTGCCAGCAGCCTTGATGCAGGGGATGGCTACACCCTC. It is translated as CASSLDAGDGYTL.

The rearrangement links TRBV4-2 to TRBJ1-2; D may be TRBD1 (6 bases). The CDR3 runs to 15 residues. Looked up from germline, CDR1 is LGHNA and CDR2 is YNFKEQ. The V and J ends lost 1 base and 4 bases respectively, with 13 bases between them. The CDR3 DNA reads TGTGCCAGCAGCCAAGGTGACAGAGGGGGCTATGGCTACACCTTC. Amino acids: CASSQGDRGGYGYTF.

J is TRBJ1-4 and V is TRBV5-4; a possible D gene is TRBD1 (6 bases). Trimming stripped 4 bases from V and 0 bases from J, with 10 bases between. Germline CDR1 is SGHNT and CDR2 is YYREEE (reference sequence). This CDR3 region has 15 residues. The CDR3 region is CASSADRSTNEKLFF. In DNA form, the CDR3 reads TGTGCCAGCAGCGCCGACAGGTCAACTAATGAAAAACTGTTTTTT.

The V call is TRBV9, the J call TRBJ1-1; the D gene is possibly TRBD1 (6 bases). Germline V gene sequence: CDR1 SGDLS, CDR2 YYNGEE. The CDR3 is made up of 17 amino acids. The germline V and J ends were trimmed by 4 bases and 4 bases, with 23 bases remaining between them. CDR3 nucleotide sequence: TGTGCCAGCAGCCGAGGGACAAGGGCCCAGTATGGCACTGAAGCTTTCTTT. Translating it yields CASSRGTRAQYGTEAFF.

J is TRBJ2-7 and V is TRBV6-5, with 14 bases fitting TRBD2. V was pared by 8 bases and J by 3 bases, with 6 bases of the junction left unmatched. Germline V gene data show CDR1 as MNHEY and CDR2 as SVGAGI. The CDR3 length is 15 residues. The CDR3 DNA reads as TGTGCCAGCGGGGGGGGACTAGCGGGAGTCTACGAGCAGTACTTC. This translates into CASGGGLAGVYEQYF.

This clone showed up just a few times. The chain carries TRBV2 and TRBJ1-2; perhaps TRBD1 as D (6 bases). Deletions cut 0 bases from V and 5 bases from J, with 13 bases between. This CDR3 spans 15 amino acids. Germline assignment: CDR1 SNHLY and CDR2 FYNNEI. CDR3 amino acids: CASSEAGAGDYGYTF. For the CDR3, the DNA is TGTGCCAGCAGTGAAGCAGGAGCAGGGGATTATGGCTACACCTTC.

The V gene is TRBV13, the J gene TRBJ2-2; 8 nucleotides line up with TRBD1. V was pared by 5 bases and J by 7 bases, with 9 bases of the junction left unmatched. Per germline, CDR1 PRHDT and CDR2 FYEKMQ (reference sequence). The CDR3 is 15 amino acids. CDR3 sequence: CASSPGQELVGELFF. For the CDR3, the DNA is TGTGCCAGCAGCCCGGGACAGGAACTGGTCGGGGAGCTGTTTTTT.

J is TRBJ2-5 and V is TRBV7-2; tentative D call: TRBD1 (5 bases). The CDR3 has 13 amino acids. Germline V gene data show CDR1 as SGHTA and CDR2 as FQGNSA. Trimming left V 2 bases short and J 5 bases short, with 9 bases between. In DNA form, the CDR3 reads TGTGCCAGCAGCTTATCCAGGGATGAGACCCAGTACTTC. It codes for CASSLSRDETQYF.

This clone occurred a few times. This chain links TRBV6-5 with TRBJ2-2; the D is unclear. The germline gives CDR1 MNHEY, CDR2 SVGAGI. The CDR3 loop spans 14 amino acids. Trimming shortened V by 7 bases and J by 0 bases, and 9 bases separated the two germline ends. The DNA of the CDR3 is TGTGCCAGCAAGTACAGACCGAACACCGGGGAGCTGTTTTTT. Protein sequence: CASKYRPNTGELFF.

The chain combines TRBV29-1 with TRBJ2-1, with TRBD1 matching over 9 bases. The CDR3 has 13 amino acids. V lost 7 bases and J lost 4; bases outside the gene matches: 5. The germline CDR1 and CDR2 sequences are SQVTM and ANQGSEA. Here the CDR3 reads CSGGQGFYNEQFF. The CDR3, as DNA: TGCAGCGGCGGACAGGGGTTTTACAATGAGCAGTTCTTC.

The chain couples TRBV7-9 to TRBJ1-2; a possible D gene is TRBD1 (5 bases). From germline, CDR1 is SEHNR and CDR2 FQNEAQ (reference sequence). The CDR3 covers 15 residues. Between the trimmed V and J ends, which lost 5 bases and 6 bases, there was a span of 19 bases. The CDR3 DNA is TGTGCCAGCAGCCCCCCGACGGGGGAGTGGAATGGCTACACCTTC. Its translation is CASSPPTGEWNGYTF.

This chain joins TRBV11-2 and TRBJ2-1; 8 bases agree with TRBD2. This CDR3 region has 12 residues. The junction had 4 bases not matched to a gene; V was cut back by 5 bases and J by 10 bases. Germline V CDR1 and CDR2: SGHAT, FQNNGV. The CDR3 DNA reads as TGTGCCAGCAGCGAGAGCGGGGGCGAGCAGTTCTTC. Translation: CASSESGGEQFF.

This chain joins TRBV7-2 and TRBJ2-3; 9 bases are a match to TRBD2. Germline V lookup: CDR1 SGHTA, CDR2 FQGNSA. The CDR3 has 16 amino acids. After removal of 6 bases from V and 1 base from J, the junction contained 8 bases not matched to a gene. CDR3 DNA sequence: TGTGCCAGCAGTCCACTCGTAGCGGGAGGCACAGATACGCAGTATTTT. This translates into CASSPLVAGGTDTQYF. Full variable domain (remainder filled in from reference TRBV7-2 and TRBJ2-3): GAGVSQSPSNKVTEKGKDVELRCDPISGHTALYWYRQSLGQGLEFLIYFQGNSAPDKSGLPSDRFSAERTGGSVSTLTIQRTQQEDSAVYLCASSPLVAGGTDTQYFGPGTRLTVL.

The J gene is TRBJ2-1, the V gene TRBV6-2 or TRBV6-3, with 10 bases identical to TRBD2. The CDR3 spans 18 residues. Looked up from germline, CDR1 is MNHEY and CDR2 is SVGEGT. J gave up 0 bases and V 0 bases, and 5 bases lay outside the gene matches. DNA for the CDR3: TGTGCCAGCAGTTACTCGATGGCTAGCGGGAGCTCCTACAATGAGCAGTTCTTC. This sequence encodes CASSYSMASGSSYNEQFF.

V is TRBV3-1 (or the pseudogene TRBV3-2) and J is TRBJ2-3; D perhaps matches TRBD2 (6 bases). With 5 bases removed from V and 2 bases from J, the gap between germline ends came to 17 bases. The germline gives CDR1 LGHDT, CDR2 YNNKEL (reference sequence). The CDR3 sequence is 16 residues long. CDR3: CASSSLPGLHTDTQYF. The CDR3, as DNA: TGTGCCAGCAGCTCATTACCGGGACTCCACACAGATACGCAGTATTTT.

The chain links TRBV12-2 to TRBJ2-3; the table's D call, TRBD2, has no DNA check behind it. TRBV12-2 is given as a pseudogene. The CDR3 is 14 residues long. Written as DNA, the CDR3 is TGTGCAAGCCCGGGGGGAGGGCCCACAGATACGCAGTATTTT. As protein: CASPGGGPTDTQYF.

The chain joins TRBV3-1 (or the pseudogene TRBV3-2) to TRBJ2-1; 8 bases agree with TRBD2. The CDR3 has 16 residues. Germline V gene data show CDR1 as LGHDT and CDR2 as YNNKEL (reference sequence). V was clipped by 4 bases and J by 9 bases; unmatched bases: 14. The CDR3 spells CASSPLPGLVGSEQFF. DNA for the CDR3: TGTGCCAGCAGCCCTCTCCCGGGACTAGTCGGTAGTGAGCAGTTCTTC.